These T cell receptor beta chains were read from a single sample in a study of spatial heterogeneity in lung cancer. A single record per CDR3 protein comes from TCRdb applying MiXCR to the 5' RACE reads. In the table there are 20,000 to 25,000 distinct CDR3 sequences, 3.5% to 5.5% of which are singletons. The specimen comprised PBMCs, sampled at surgery. All receptors come from a male donor with early-stage non-small cell lung cancer. The CDR3 runs from the conserved cysteine through the conserved F or W. The D gene is left open where the match is weak. Size is omitted from some rows. Given values are once, few, many or a class for expanded clones.

V: TRBV9
size: many
D: .
J: TRBJ2-7
DNA: TGTGCCAGCAGCGTAGGGGCGACCCACGAGCAGTACTTC
CDR3: CASSVGATHEQYF

V: TRBV7-2
size: .
D: TRBD1
J: TRBJ2-3
DNA: TGTGCCAGCAGCCCCAGACAGGGGGCGTGGACAGATACGCAGTATTTT
CDR3: CASSPRQGAWTDTQYF

V: TRBV18
size: many
D: .
J: TRBJ1-2
DNA: TGTGCCAGCTCACCATCAGGGGATAACTATGGCTACACCTTC
CDR3: CASSPSGDNYGYTF

V: TRBV19
size: many
D: TRBD2
J: TRBJ2-2
DNA: TGTGCCACCAACAGGTTCGCGGGAGTGAACACCGGGGAGCTGTTTTTT
CDR3: CATNRFAGVNTGELFF

V: TRBV7-9
size: many
D: .
J: TRBJ2-1
DNA: TGTGCCAGCAGCCGTCCTGGGAGACAGGTCTTTCGCGAGCAGTTCTTC
CDR3: CASSRPGRQVFREQFF

V: TRBV20-1
size: many
D: TRBD1
J: TRBJ2-7
DNA: TGCAGTGCTAGAAAAGGACAGGGACCCTACGAGCAGTACTTC
CDR3: CSARKGQGPYEQYF

V: TRBV6-2/TRBV6-3
size: many
D: .
J: TRBJ1-1
DNA: TGTGCCAGCAGTTCGGGACCCCTGAACACTGAAGCTTTCTTT
CDR3: CASSSGPLNTEAFF

V: TRBV5-1
size: few
D: .
J: TRBJ1-3
DNA: TGCGCCAGCAGCTTGGGAAACTCTGGAAACACCATATATTTT
CDR3: CASSLGNSGNTIYF

V: TRBV6-2/TRBV6-3
size: many
D: TRBD1
J: TRBJ1-1
DNA: TGTGCCAGCAGTGCCGGGACAGGGAGGAACACTGAAGCTTTCTTC
CDR3: CASSAGTGRNTEAFF

V: TRBV19
size: many
D: TRBD2
J: TRBJ2-3
DNA: TGTGCCAGTAGGGACGGGAGGGCTGTGGATACGCAGTATTTT
CDR3: CASRDGRAVDTQYF

V: TRBV2
size: many
D: .
J: TRBJ2-7
DNA: TGTGCCAGCAGTGAATTAAGATCCTACGAGCAGTACTTC
CDR3: CASSELRSYEQYF

V: TRBV12-3/TRBV12-4
size: many
D: TRBD2
J: TRBJ2-3
DNA: TGTGCCAGCGGACGTCAAATCGGCGGGGGGGCTGGGGCAGATACGCAGTATTTT
CDR3: CASGRQIGGGAGADTQYF

V: TRBV7-9
size: many
D: TRBD2
J: TRBJ2-1
DNA: TGTGCCAGCAGCTCCTTCTGGACTAGCGGGGTTAATGAGCAGTTCTTC
CDR3: CASSSFWTSGVNEQFF

V: TRBV6-5
size: many
D: .
J: TRBJ1-3
DNA: TGTGCCAGCAGTTACTATCCCCCCCCCGCAGGGGCGAGAAACACCATATATTTT
CDR3: CASSYYPPPAGARNTIYF

V: TRBV19
size: many
D: .
J: TRBJ1-5
DNA: TGTGCCAGTAGTATAGTGGCGCATGTGAATCAGCCCCAGCATTTT
CDR3: CASSIVAHVNQPQHF

V: TRBV6-5
size: many
D: TRBD2
J: TRBJ2-7
DNA: TGTGCCAGCAGATCAGCGGGAGGGACCTACGAGCAGTACTTC
CDR3: CASRSAGGTYEQYF

V: TRBV19
size: many
D: TRBD1
J: TRBJ1-5
DNA: TGTGCCAGTAGCAAAGACAGGGCGGAGAATCAGCCCCAGCATTTT
CDR3: CASSKDRAENQPQHF

V: TRBV29-1
size: .
D: .
J: TRBJ1-5
DNA: TGCAGCGTTGAAATTTCGGGGGAAAGCAATCAGCCCCAGCATTTT
CDR3: CSVEISGESNQPQHF

V: TRBV28
size: many
D: .
J: TRBJ1-1
DNA: TGTGCCAGCAGTCCCCTCTTCCGGGGGCTTACTGAAGCTTTCTTT
CDR3: CASSPLFRGLTEAFF

V: TRBV7-2
size: many
D: .
J: TRBJ1-5
DNA: TGTGCCAGCAGCCCAGACAGGAATCAGCCCCAGCATTTT
CDR3: CASSPDRNQPQHF

V: TRBV5-1
size: many
D: TRBD1
J: TRBJ1-6
DNA: TGCGCCAGCAGCTGGACCGGGACAGGGAATTCACCCCTCCACTTT
CDR3: CASSWTGTGNSPLHF

V: TRBV4-3
size: many
D: .
J: TRBJ2-1
DNA: TGCGCCAGCAGCCATGGAGGATCCTACAATGAGCAGTTCTTC
CDR3: CASSHGGSYNEQFF

V: TRBV19
size: many
D: .
J: TRBJ1-5
DNA: TGTGCCAGTAGTATCGATGACATTCAGCCCCAGCATTTT
CDR3: CASSIDDIQPQHF

V: TRBV18
size: .
D: .
J: TRBJ1-3
DNA: TGTGCCAGCTCACCGCAGCCAGTCTCTGGAAACACCATATATTTT
CDR3: CASSPQPVSGNTIYF

V: TRBV28
size: many
D: TRBD2
J: TRBJ2-7
DNA: TGTGCCAGCAGGGGGGGACTAGCGGTCTACGAGCAGTACTTC
CDR3: CASRGGLAVYEQYF

V: TRBV7-9
size: many
D: .
J: TRBJ2-1
DNA: TGTGCCAGCAATCCTGGGAAGGAGCAGTTCTTC
CDR3: CASNPGKEQFF

V: TRBV2
size: many
D: .
J: TRBJ2-2
DNA: TGTGCCAGCAGTGGTGGGCAGCTCGTATACACCGGGGAGCTGTTTTTT
CDR3: CASSGGQLVYTGELFF

V: TRBV6-2/TRBV6-3
size: many
D: TRBD1
J: TRBJ2-7
DNA: TGTGCCAGCAGTTCCGGGACAGGGGCCCACGAGCAGTACTTC
CDR3: CASSSGTGAHEQYF

V: TRBV28
size: many
D: .
J: TRBJ1-1
DNA: TGTGCCAGCAGTCCTACAGGGCGATGGACTGAAGTTTTCTTT
CDR3: CASSPTGRWTEVFF

V: TRBV28
size: many
D: .
J: TRBJ2-5
DNA: TGTGCCAGCAGAGGGCGGGGTGAAGAGACCCAGTACTTC
CDR3: CASRGRGEETQYF

V: TRBV6-2/TRBV6-3
size: many
D: .
J: TRBJ1-1
DNA: TGTGCCAGCAGCCTCTTACATCTGAACACTGAAGCTTTCTTT
CDR3: CASSLLHLNTEAFF

V: TRBV7-9
size: few
D: .
J: TRBJ2-5
DNA: TGTGCCAGCAGCTTGTTACGGGATGGGACCCAGTACTTC
CDR3: CASSLLRDGTQYF

V: TRBV11-1
size: many
D: .
J: TRBJ2-7
DNA: TGTGCCAGCAGCTTAGGTCAGGGGACCTACGAGCAGTACTTC
CDR3: CASSLGQGTYEQYF

V: TRBV7-9
size: many
D: .
J: TRBJ2-5
DNA: TGTGCCAGCAGCTTAGGCCCGGGAGCTCCTCTTGGGACCCAGTACTTC
CDR3: CASSLGPGAPLGTQYF

V: TRBV5-1
size: many
D: .
J: TRBJ1-6
DNA: TGCGCCAGCAGCTTGGCCGGGAATAATTCACCCCTCCACTTT
CDR3: CASSLAGNNSPLHF

V: TRBV11-2
size: once
D: .
J: TRBJ1-6
DNA: TGTGCCAGCAGCCAGACGATATCGACACCCCTCCACTTT
CDR3: CASSQTISTPLHF

V: TRBV9
size: many
D: TRBD1
J: TRBJ1-2
DNA: TGTGCCAGCAGCGTAGACAGGGGGCAGAGCTATGGCTACACCTTC
CDR3: CASSVDRGQSYGYTF

V: TRBV15
size: many
D: .
J: TRBJ2-5
DNA: TGTGCCACGAGTCCCGGCGGGGAGACCCAGTACTTC
CDR3: CATSPGGETQYF

V: TRBV7-9
size: many
D: .
J: TRBJ1-6
DNA: TGTGCCAGCAGCTACTACCAGAGCTCCTATAATTCACCCCTCCACTTT
CDR3: CASSYYQSSYNSPLHF

V: TRBV20-1
size: many
D: .
J: TRBJ1-1
DNA: TGCAGTGCGATAGCACCCGACACTGAAGCTTTCTTT
CDR3: CSAIAPDTEAFF

V: TRBV18
size: many
D: .
J: TRBJ2-5
DNA: TGTGCCAGCTCACCACCGCAGGGATCAGAGACCCAGTACTTC
CDR3: CASSPPQGSETQYF

V: TRBV20-1
size: many
D: TRBD2
J: TRBJ2-5
DNA: TGCAGTGCCAGGACTAGCGGGGAAGAGACCCAGTACTTC
CDR3: CSARTSGEETQYF

V: TRBV3-1
size: medium-sized
D: .
J: TRBJ2-2
DNA: TGTGCCAGCAGCCAAGTTGTACCTACGAACACCGGGGAGCTGTTTTTT
CDR3: CASSQVVPTNTGELFF

V: TRBV7-2
size: many
D: TRBD1
J: TRBJ1-1
DNA: TGTGCCAGCAGATTTAACAGGGGTTCGGCTTTCTTT
CDR3: CASRFNRGSAFF

V: TRBV5-1
size: many
D: .
J: TRBJ1-1
DNA: TGCGCCAGCAGCTCCCAGGGGATTGAAGCTTTCTTT
CDR3: CASSSQGIEAFF

V: TRBV4-3
size: many
D: TRBD2
J: TRBJ2-7
DNA: TGCGCCAGCAGCTCGACTAGCGGGGCCTACGAGCAGTACTTC
CDR3: CASSSTSGAYEQYF

V: TRBV3-1
size: many
D: .
J: TRBJ1-5
DNA: TGTGCCAGCAGCCAAGATGGGGGCCAGCCCCAGCATTTT
CDR3: CASSQDGGQPQHF

V: TRBV7-9
size: many
D: TRBD1
J: TRBJ2-3
DNA: TGTGCCAGCAGCTCCCTAGGACAGGGGATAACAGATACGCAGTATTTT
CDR3: CASSSLGQGITDTQYF

V: TRBV13
size: many
D: .
J: TRBJ1-6
DNA: TGTGCCAGCAGCTTAGGCAGAGCAGTAGGTTCACCCCTCCACTTT
CDR3: CASSLGRAVGSPLHF

V: TRBV5-6
size: medium-sized
D: .
J: TRBJ1-3
DNA: TGTGCCAGCGGGTCTTCGGCGAGCTCTGGAAACACCATATATTTT
CDR3: CASGSSASSGNTIYF

V: TRBV28
size: .
D: TRBD2
J: TRBJ2-7
DNA: TGTGCCGTAACAAGAGCGGGGGCCTTCTACGAGCAGTACTTC
CDR3: CAVTRAGAFYEQYF

V: TRBV5-6
size: many
D: .
J: TRBJ2-7
DNA: TGTGCCAGCAGCTTGGGGACCAACTCCTACGAGCAGTACTTC
CDR3: CASSLGTNSYEQYF